This passage covers 15 T cell receptor beta chains from one sample sequenced in a study of T cell responses to AZD1222 COVID-19 vaccine. TCRdb's table, derived via immunoSEQ multiplex PCR, lists solely in-frame clones and lacks some. The sample has under 120,000 clones, 92% seen once. This specimen was peripheral blood, taken on day 0 of AZD1222 vaccination. The receptors shown here come from an adult in good health.

This rearrangement joins TRBV4-3 to TRBJ2-2; possible D gene TRBD2, 5 bases. The germline V gene has CDR1 LGHNA and CDR2 YSLEER. This CDR3 is built from 14 residues. Trimming left V 0 bases short and J 6 bases short, with 8 bases between. CDR3 loop: CASSQEAGAGELFF. The CDR3 DNA is TGCGCCAGCAGCCAAGAGGCCGGGGCCGGGGAGCTGTTTTTT.

Written as DNA, the CDR3 is TGCGCCAGCAGCCAAGATTGGGGGGGCTGGGAGACCCAGTACTTC. Protein product: CASSQDWGGWETQYF. The rearrangement uses TRBV4-3 and TRBJ2-5, with D possibly matching TRBD2 (7 bases). Per the germline V gene, CDR1 is LGHNA and CDR2 is YSLEER. This CDR3 region has 15 residues. The V end was cut by 0 bases, the J end by 5 bases, with 13 bases between.

This chain uses TRBV19 with TRBJ1-5, with D possibly TRBD1 on 5 matching bases. V shed 11 bases and J shed 2 bases, with 19 bases lying between them. The CDR3 extends over 15 amino acids. The germline V gene has CDR1 LNHDA and CDR2 SQIVND (reference sequence). CDR3 DNA: TGTGCCTCCCCAGGACAAGGGTCCCGCAATCAGCCCCAGCATTTT. This encodes CASPGQGSRNQPQHF. The complete variable domain, with remaining parts taken from reference TRBV19 and TRBJ1-5, reads DGGITQSPKYLFRKEGQNVTLSCEQNLNHDAMYWYRQDPGQGLRLIYYSQIVNDFQKGDIAEGYSVSREKKESFPLTVTSAQKNPTAFYLCASPGQGSRNQPQHFGDGTRLSIL.

About this clone: A much larger clonotype is one base distant, so this may be a read error. This chain joins TRBV6-1 and TRBJ1-3; D ambiguous. The CDR3 runs to 15 residues. With 2 bases removed from V and 0 bases from J, the gap between germline ends came to 8 bases. Germline V gene lookup returns CDR1 MNHNS and CDR2 SASEGT. The CDR3 reads CASSESAGSGNTIYF. The CDR3 DNA follows: TGTGCCAGCAGTGAATCGGCAGGCTCTGGAAACACCATATATTTT.

The chain employs TRBV12-5 and TRBJ2-1, with 16 bases fitting TRBD2. V gave up 3 bases and J gave up 7 bases; unmatched junction bases: 15. Germline assignment: CDR1 LGHNT and CDR2 FRNRAP. This CDR3 is built from 20 residues. CDR3: CASGLPAGTSGGARGNEQFF. The CDR3 coding sequence is TGTGCTAGTGGTTTACCTGCCGGGACTAGCGGGGGGGCAAGGGGGAATGAGCAGTTCTTC.

The rearrangement uses TRBV18 and TRBJ2-1, with 8 nucleotides matching TRBD1. The J segment lost 5 bases and the V segment lost 1 base, leaving 10 bases of the junction unmatched. This CDR3 spans 17 amino acids. Germline loops: CDR1 KGHSH, CDR2 LQKENI. The chain's CDR3 is CASSPRPGQGGDNEQFF. CDR3 coding DNA: TGTGCCAGCTCACCACGGCCAGGACAGGGAGGCGACAATGAGCAGTTCTTC.

The CDR3 nucleotides read TGTGCCAGCAGCCGAGGGGCGGAAGGCACTGAAGCTTTCTTT. Translated, it gives CASSRGAEGTEAFF. The gene calls are TRBV7-8 and TRBJ1-1; TRBD1 is a possible D gene (5 bases). The V gene lost 5 bases and the J gene lost 4 bases, with 14 bases spanning the gap. Germline CDR1 SGHVS, CDR2 FQNEAQ. The CDR3 sequence is 14 residues long.

The rearrangement links TRBV15 to TRBJ2-7; 11 bases line up with TRBD2. In germline, CDR1 is LNHNV, CDR2 YYDKDF (reference sequence). V shed 3 bases, J shed 0 bases, and the junction held 1 base outside the gene matches. This CDR3 has 15 amino acids. For the CDR3, the DNA is TGTGCCACCAGCAGGGGACTAGCGGACTCCTACGAGCAGTACTTC. Encoded protein: CATSRGLADSYEQYF.

This sequence joins TRBV25-1 and TRBJ1-4; D is unclear. The germline V gene encodes CDR1 MGHDK and CDR2 SYGVNS. CDR3 length equals 11 residues. The germline V and J ends were trimmed by 0 bases and 8 bases, with 1 base remaining between them. The CDR3 loop is CASSEYEKLFF. CDR3 DNA sequence: TGTGCCAGCAGTGAATACGAAAAACTGTTTTTT.

In nucleotides, the CDR3 is TGTGCCAGCAGCGTAGAGGGTAGCGGGGGGAGGGAGCAGTTCTTC. Encoded protein: CASSVEGSGGREQFF. The V gene is TRBV9, the J gene TRBJ2-1; 10 positions match TRBD2. The junction had 7 bases not matched to a gene; V was cut back by 0 bases and J by 10 bases. The CDR3 is made up of 15 amino acids. Germline V gives CDR1 SGDLS, CDR2 YYNGEE.

V is TRBV27 and J is TRBJ1-4; D is perhaps TRBD1 (6 bases). CDR3 length: 13 amino acids. Trimming shortened V by 10 bases and J by 8 bases, and 17 bases separated the two germline ends. Germline V lookup: CDR1 MNHEY, CDR2 SMNVEV (reference sequence). CDR3 DNA: TGTGCCACCAAGGGGGACGACCGAGAAAAACTGTTTTTT. It yields the protein CATKGDDREKLFF.

The gene calls are TRBV24-1 and TRBJ2-1, with 14 bases aligning to TRBD2. Germline values: CDR1 KGHDR, CDR2 SFDVKD. With V trimmed by 5 bases and J by 5 bases, 4 bases remained unmatched. There are 16 residues in the CDR3. The CDR3 loop is CATSGGTSGRDNEQFF. As DNA, the CDR3 is TGTGCCACCAGTGGCGGGACTAGCGGGAGAGACAATGAGCAGTTCTTC.

The chain uses TRBV7-2 and TRBJ2-5; 10 bases agree with TRBD2. The CDR3 consists of 15 residues. Losses at the gene ends were 3 bases for V and 5 bases for J; bases not matched to a gene: 6. Germline assignment: CDR1 SGHTA and CDR2 FQGNSA. CDR3 coding DNA: TGTGCCAGCAGCTTCCCAGCGGGGGGGCAGGAGACCCAGTACTTC. It translates to CASSFPAGGQETQYF.

This chain links TRBV12-3 or TRBV12-4 with TRBJ1-2; D remains ambiguous. V lost 5 bases and J lost 4, with 11 bases in between. CDR3 size: 13 residues. CDR3 nucleotides: TGTGCCAGCAGTCCGAGGGTGAGCTATGGCTACACCTTC. The encoded protein is CASSPRVSYGYTF.

DNA for the CDR3: TGTGCCAGCACCGAGGGGACAGTCGGAAACACCATATATTTT. Translation: CASTEGTVGNTIYF. The chain joins TRBV6-5 to TRBJ1-3; TRBD1 aligns across 7 bases. CDR1 and CDR2 (germline): MNHEY, SVGAGI. The CDR3 totals 14 residues. Trimming cost V 7 bases and J 4 bases; bases outside gene matches: 7.